One and the same sample provided the 17 T cell receptor beta chains below, sequenced in a study of OX40 agonist ivuxolimab in advanced cancers. Generated by immunoSEQ multiplex PCR, the TCRdb table keeps only in-frame clones and is missing some. The sample shows around 84,000 clones, about 88% of them seen only once. The input for sequencing was CD4+ or CD8+ T cells sorted from blood, taken in a trial of the OX40 agonist ivuxolimab. The receptors stem from an adult with an advanced solid tumor such as melanoma, head and neck, liver or kidney cancer.

The chain couples TRBV5-8 to TRBJ1-4; D gene ambiguous. The CDR3 length is 14 residues. V dropped 4 bases and J dropped 8 bases, with 15 bases sitting between them. Germline V gene lookup returns CDR1 SGHTS and CDR2 YDEGEE. This CDR3 reads CASSQASQWEKLFF. The CDR3 nucleotides read TGTGCCAGCAGCCAGGCCTCTCAGTGGGAAAAACTGTTTTTT.

This chain joins TRBV5-1 and TRBJ1-1, with TRBD1 as a possible D gene (5 bases). Trimming cost V 0 bases and J 3 bases, with 12 bases left between them. CDR1 and CDR2 (germline): SGHRS, YFSETQ. This CDR3 has 15 amino acids. The CDR3 loop is CASSLGGVKDTEAFF. As DNA, the CDR3 is TGCGCCAGCAGCTTGGGAGGGGTAAAGGACACTGAAGCTTTCTTT.

The V gene is TRBV9, the J gene TRBJ2-2, with 9 bases matching TRBD2. Losses at the gene ends were 2 bases for V and 6 bases for J; bases not matched to a gene: 11. The V gene's germline CDR1 is SGDLS and CDR2 YYNGEE. This CDR3 has 17 residues. In nucleotides, the CDR3 is TGTGCCAGCAGCGTCTGGACCGGGACTAGCCTTCCCGGGGAGCTGTTTTTT. Protein product: CASSVWTGTSLPGELFF. Variable domain in full (rest from reference TRBV9 and TRBJ2-2): DSGVTQTPKHLITATGQRVTLRCSPRSGDLSVYWYQQSLDQGLQFLIQYYNGEERAKGNILERFSAQQFPDLHSELNLSSLELGDSALYFCASSVWTGTSLPGELFFGEGSRLTVL.

The chain is built from TRBV7-3 and TRBJ2-6; TRBD1 matches at 9 bases. V shed 2 bases and J 0 bases; nucleotides not matched to a gene: 8. CDR1 is SGHTA and CDR2 is FQGTGA in the germline V gene. The CDR3 sequence is 19 residues long. The CDR3 bases are TGTGCCAGCAGCTTACGAGAGGACAGGGGCCGCTCTGGGGCCAACGTCCTGACTTTC. Amino acids: CASSLREDRGRSGANVLTF. Filled out from reference TRBV7-3 and TRBJ2-6, the complete variable domain reads GAGVSQTPSNKVTEKGKYVELRCDPISGHTALYWYRQSLGQGPEFLIYFQGTGAADDSGLPNDRFFAVRPEGSVSTLKIQRTERGDSAVYLCASSLREDRGRSGANVLTFGAGSRLTVL.

The V call is TRBV5-6, the J call TRBJ2-5; TRBD2 aligns across 7 bases. Trimming took 3 bases from V and 5 from J; bases not matched to a gene: 7. The CDR3 length is 14 residues. Germline V gives CDR1 SGHDT, CDR2 YYEEEE. In nucleotides, the CDR3 is TGTGCCAGCAGCTCCCAGCGGGGCGGTGAGACCCAGTACTTC. This gives the protein CASSSQRGGETQYF.

The CDR3: CASSLGGLGPNYGYTF. CDR3 coding DNA: TGCGCCAGCAGCTTGGGCGGGCTGGGCCCTAACTATGGCTACACCTTC. The chain carries TRBV5-1 and TRBJ1-2; D uncertain. This CDR3 comprises 16 residues. CDR1 is SGHRS, CDR2 YFSETQ, per germline. V lost 0 bases and J lost 0, with 12 bases in between.

This chain connects TRBV7-9 to TRBJ1-6; D call uncertain. CDR3 length equals 17 residues. V was shortened by 5 bases and J by 0 bases, with 14 bases between the two germline ends. The V gene's germline CDR1 is SEHNR and CDR2 FQNEAQ (reference sequence). DNA for the CDR3: TGTGCCAGCAGCGTAGTTGGGCAGAGCTCCTATAATTCACCCCTCCACTTT. Encoded protein: CASSVVGQSSYNSPLHF.

This clone was seen once. This chain uses TRBV19 with TRBJ1-5; D is uncertain. This CDR3 has 17 residues. The germline V and J ends were trimmed by 10 bases and 0 bases, with 22 bases remaining between them. CDR1 is LNHDA and CDR2 is SQIVND in the germline V gene (reference sequence). CDR3 sequence: CATSYRVGGHSNQPQHF. The CDR3 nucleotides read TGTGCCACCTCCTACCGGGTCGGCGGTCATAGCAATCAGCCCCAGCATTTT.

The chain couples TRBV18 to TRBJ2-7; 7 positions agree with TRBD1. V shed 3 bases, J shed 6 bases, and the junction held 8 bases outside the gene matches. CDR3 length: 14 amino acids. CDR1 and CDR2 (germline): KGHSH, LQKENI. CDR3 loop: CASSPTGTASEQYF. The CDR3 bases are TGTGCCAGCTCACCGACGGGGACAGCCTCCGAGCAGTACTTC.

This chain joins TRBV11-1 and TRBJ2-2, with D unclear. The germline gives CDR1 SGHAT, CDR2 FQDESV (reference sequence). V dropped 4 bases and J dropped 4 bases, with 7 bases sitting between them. The CDR3 extends over 13 amino acids. Here the CDR3 reads CASSSKGTGELFF. The CDR3 nucleotides are TGTGCCAGCAGCTCAAAGGGCACCGGGGAGCTGTTTTTT. The variable domain in full, with the rest retrieved from reference TRBV11-1 and TRBJ2-2, is EAEVAQSPRYKITEKSQAVAFWCDPISGHATLYWYRQILGQGPELLVQFQDESVVDDSQLPKDRFSAERLKGVDSTLKIQPAELGDSAMYLCASSSKGTGELFFGEGSRLTVL.

The chain recombines TRBV18 with TRBJ2-7, with 10 bases identical to TRBD2. Germline V gene data show CDR1 as KGHSH and CDR2 as LQKENI. V dropped 3 bases and J dropped 2; count of bases not matched to a gene: 7. This CDR3 comprises 16 residues. The CDR3 coding sequence is TGTGCCAGCTCACCCTCAATAGCGGGGGGAGCCTACGAGCAGTACTTC. Its protein is CASSPSIAGGAYEQYF. The whole variable domain, filled in from reference TRBV18 and TRBJ2-7, reads NAGVMQNPRHLVRRRGQEARLRCSPMKGHSHVYWYRQLPEEGLKFMVYLQKENIIDESGMPKERFSAEFPKEGPSILRIQQVVRGDSAAYFCASSPSIAGGAYEQYFGPGTRLTVT.

The V gene is TRBV5-1, the J gene TRBJ1-4, with unresolved D. The V end lost 3 bases, the J end lost 5 bases, and 8 bases lay between the germline ends. Germline V gene data show CDR1 as SGHRS and CDR2 as YFSETQ. This CDR3 is 13 amino acids long. The CDR3 sequence is CASSSQGNEKLFF. The CDR3 DNA sequence: TGCGCCAGCAGCTCCCAAGGCAATGAAAAACTGTTTTTT.

As regards this clone: Other DNA variants within this sample encode the same CDR3. The chain uses TRBV30 and TRBJ2-2, with D perhaps being TRBD1 or TRBD2 (6 bases each). V lost 3 bases to trimming and J lost 1 base, with 18 bases between them. CDR1 and CDR2 from the germline V gene are GTSNPN and SVGIG (reference sequence). The CDR3 is 17 residues long. The CDR3, as DNA: TGTGCCTGGAGGGGAGGTGGGGGGCGGGGGAACACCGGGGAGCTGTTTTTT. It codes for CAWRGGGGRGNTGELFF.

The chain is built from TRBV11-2 and TRBJ1-4; D remains unclear. This CDR3 comprises 16 residues. CDR1 and CDR2 (germline): SGHAT, FQNNGV. V lost 2 bases, J lost 0 bases, and 10 bases lay in between. The DNA of the CDR3 is TGTGCCAGCAGCTTAACACATCTTGCAACTAATGAAAAACTGTTTTTT. It specifies CASSLTHLATNEKLFF.

The V call is TRBV19, the J call TRBJ1-2, with no clear D. Germline lookup yields CDR1 LNHDA and CDR2 SQIVND (reference sequence). The CDR3 has 11 residues. Trimming took 4 bases from V and 2 from J, leaving 2 bases between them. The CDR3 region is CASSTNYGYTF. In DNA, the CDR3 is TGTGCCAGTAGTACCAACTATGGCTACACCTTC.

The chain combines TRBV27 with TRBJ1-1; D not resolved. The CDR3 runs to 14 residues. Germline-derived CDR1 and CDR2 are MNHEY and SMNVEV (reference sequence). The V end lost 6 bases, the J end lost 2 bases, and 13 bases lay between the germline ends. CDR3 loop: CASSQETPNTEAFF. Written as DNA, the CDR3 is TGTGCCAGCAGCCAGGAGACACCAAACACTGAAGCTTTCTTT.

The CDR3 DNA reads as TGTGCCAGTAGTGCCTCTCGGGGGACCTCCTACAATGAGCAGTTCTTC. It specifies CASSASRGTSYNEQFF. The chain is built from TRBV19 and TRBJ2-1; possible D gene TRBD2, 6 bases. V lost 5 bases to trimming and J lost 0 bases, with 14 bases between them. Germline CDR1 and CDR2: LNHDA and SQIVND (reference sequence). This CDR3 has 16 amino acids.